Following are 16 T cell receptor beta chains from one sample sequenced in a study of blood T cell repertoires in COVID-19 (dated by TCRdb to 2019 to 2021). Library method: the immunoSEQ multiplex PCR assay. Entries here come from immuneACCESS through TCRdb and include only in-frame sequences with V and J called. Some clones fail to appear in such tables; in the studies checked, an unresolved V gene covers under half of the shortfall, and the cause of the remainder is unknown. The sample yields about 100,000 clones; 80% were counted once. The top ten clonotypes cover under 35% of the sample. The sequencing sample was made of peripheral blood. Receptor source: a man aged 70-80 years with active or convalescent COVID-19.

V is TRBV14 and J is TRBJ2-7; D perhaps matches TRBD2 (6 bases). The CDR3 consists of 16 residues. CDR1 and CDR2 from the germline V gene are SGHDN and FVKESK. V lost 0 bases to trimming and J lost 9 bases, with 21 bases between them. CDR3 sequence reads: CASSQDGGAGRMWQYF. Written as DNA, the CDR3 is TGTGCCAGCAGCCAAGATGGCGGGGCAGGGAGGATGTGGCAGTACTTC.

This clone appeared a few times. V and J are TRBV6-2 or TRBV6-3 and TRBJ1-5, with D unresolved. V gave up 2 bases and J gave up 2 bases, with 16 bases separating them. There are 17 residues in the CDR3. Germline assignment: CDR1 MNHEY and CDR2 SVGEGT. This CDR3 is CASSYVAAGARNQPQHF. In nucleotides, the CDR3 is TGTGCCAGCAGTTACGTGGCGGCTGGCGCACGCAATCAGCCCCAGCATTTT.

V and J are TRBV24-1 and TRBJ2-1, with TRBD1 matching 7 bases. Unmatched junction bases numbered 8, after V lost 4 bases and J lost 3 bases. Germline V lookup: CDR1 KGHDR, CDR2 SFDVKD. CDR3 length equals 16 residues. The CDR3 nucleotides read TGTGCCACCAGTGACTCAACAGGGGTCCACTACAATGAGCAGTTCTTC. Translation: CATSDSTGVHYNEQFF.

This sequence joins TRBV5-4 and TRBJ2-3, with a possible D match to TRBD1 (6 bases). The germline V and J ends were trimmed by 4 bases and 1 base, with 10 bases remaining between them. Per the germline V gene, CDR1 is SGHNT and CDR2 is YYREEE (reference sequence). This CDR3 contains 14 residues. The CDR3 DNA reads as TGTGCCAGCAGCACCAACAGGGGCACAGATACGCAGTATTTT. This encodes CASSTNRGTDTQYF.

The chain joins TRBV30 to TRBJ1-2; no reliable D call. This CDR3 spans 14 amino acids. In germline, CDR1 is GTSNPN, CDR2 SVGIG (reference sequence). Trimming shortened V by 3 bases and J by 0 bases, and 11 bases separated the two germline ends. The CDR3 coding sequence is TGTGCCTGGAGAATCCTAAGTGCTAACTATGGCTACACCTTC. This sequence encodes CAWRILSANYGYTF.

The chain couples TRBV30 to TRBJ1-3; possibly TRBD1 for D (5 bases). The CDR3 extends over 14 amino acids. With 2 bases removed from V and 4 bases from J, the gap between germline ends came to 12 bases. CDR1 GTSNPN and CDR2 SVGIG come from the germline V gene (reference sequence). For the CDR3, the DNA is TGTGCCTGGAGTAGGGGAAGTCTAGGAAACACCATATATTTT. Translated: CAWSRGSLGNTIYF.

Regarding this clone: Germline is not matched at one junction end, which may reflect a read error. V is TRBV28 and J is TRBJ2-3; weak D call: TRBD1 (6 bases). The CDR3 is 13 amino acids. Germline CDR1 is MDHEN and CDR2 is SYDVKM. In DNA form, the CDR3 reads TGTGCCAGCAGTTTGGTACCGGGACAAAAAATAATCTTT. Its protein is CASSLVPGQKIIF. The whole variable domain, filled in from reference TRBV28 and TRBJ2-3, reads DVKVTQSSRYLVKRTGEKVFLECVQDMDHENMFWYRQDPGLGLRLIYFSYDVKMKEKGDIPEGYSVSREKKERFSLILESASTNQTSMYLCASSLVPGQKIIFGPGTRLTVL.

The chain employs TRBV6-5 and TRBJ2-7, with TRBD1 matching over 7 bases. Germline values: CDR1 MNHEY, CDR2 SVGAGI. CDR3 length: 14 amino acids. With V trimmed by 7 bases and J by 3 bases, 9 bases remained unmatched. The CDR3 sequence is CASNPSAGGYEQYF. The DNA for the CDR3 is TGTGCCAGCAACCCCTCGGCAGGGGGCTACGAGCAGTACTTC.

The V gene is TRBV12-5, the J gene TRBJ2-1; tentative D call: TRBD2 (5 bases). Trimming removed 3 bases at V and 1 base at J, with 13 bases between. Germline-derived CDR1 and CDR2 are LGHNT and FRNRAP. The CDR3 has 16 residues. DNA of the CDR3: TGTGCTAGTGGTTTCCCCGGGTGGAGGTCCTACAATGAGCAGTTCTTC. It translates to CASGFPGWRSYNEQFF.

This clone has a handful of counts. J is TRBJ1-2 and V is TRBV15; no firm D call. The CDR3 has 15 residues. The ends were cut back, 6 bases at V and 5 bases at J, with 19 bases in the middle. Germline loops: CDR1 LNHNV, CDR2 YYDKDF (reference sequence). The CDR3 region is CATRRYGTPEYGYTF. In nucleotides, the CDR3 is TGTGCCACCAGGCGGTACGGAACCCCGGAGTATGGCTACACCTTC.

The chain carries TRBV6-6 and TRBJ2-1; no clear D. Trimming left V 0 bases short and J 4 bases short, with 7 bases between. Germline V gene lookup returns CDR1 MNHNY and CDR2 SVGAGI (reference sequence). This CDR3 is 14 amino acids long. This CDR3 is CASSYSALYNEQFF. CDR3 in DNA: TGTGCCAGCAGTTACTCGGCTCTTTACAATGAGCAGTTCTTC.

This clone was found a few times. The gene calls are TRBV4-3 and TRBJ1-2; the D is unclear. V lost 0 bases and J 0 bases, leaving 11 bases between the germline ends. Per the germline V gene, CDR1 is LGHNA and CDR2 is YSLEER. The CDR3 has 16 residues. The DNA for the CDR3 is TGCGCCAGCAGCCAAGAACTCGGCCAGGCTAACTATGGCTACACCTTC. It specifies CASSQELGQANYGYTF.

CDR3 residues: CASSFITVPDNEQFF. CDR3 bases: TGTGCCAGCAGCTTTATTACTGTCCCTGACAATGAGCAGTTCTTC. The chain links TRBV7-2 to TRBJ2-1, with D uncertain. Germline V gene data show CDR1 as SGHTA and CDR2 as FQGNSA. With 3 bases removed from V and 5 bases from J, the gap between germline ends came to 14 bases. This CDR3 spans 15 amino acids. Combining the CDR3 with reference TRBV7-2 and TRBJ2-1 gives the whole variable domain GAGVSQSPSNKVTEKGKDVELRCDPISGHTALYWYRQSLGQGLEFLIYFQGNSAPDKSGLPSDRFSAERTGGSVSTLTIQRTQQEDSAVYLCASSFITVPDNEQFFGPGTRLTVL.

J is TRBJ2-1 and V is TRBV6-5; 11 nucleotides match TRBD2. There are 15 residues in the CDR3. Germline values: CDR1 MNHEY, CDR2 SVGAGI. V was pared by 4 bases and J by 7 bases, with 6 bases of the junction left unmatched. The CDR3: CASSSLAGGRNEQFF. In DNA form, the CDR3 reads TGTGCCAGCAGTTCATTAGCGGGGGGGCGGAATGAGCAGTTCTTC.

The chain is built from TRBV18 and TRBJ2-2; 8 nucleotides line up with TRBD2. In germline, CDR1 is KGHSH, CDR2 LQKENI. This CDR3 contains 16 residues. V shed 3 bases, J shed 5 bases, and the junction held 8 bases outside the gene matches. Written as DNA, the CDR3 is TGTGCCAGCTCACCGGCAGCGGGAGAGCTTACCGGGGAGCTGTTTTTT. Its translation is CASSPAAGELTGELFF.

This sequence joins TRBV18 and TRBJ1-1, with 8 bases aligning to TRBD1. The germline V gene has CDR1 KGHSH and CDR2 LQKENI. CDR3 size: 16 residues. V shed 3 bases and J 0 bases; nucleotides not matched to a gene: 6. CDR3 sequence (DNA): TGTGCCAGCTCACCTACAGGGGGTAACATGAACACTGAAGCTTTCTTT. Amino acids: CASSPTGGNMNTEAFF.